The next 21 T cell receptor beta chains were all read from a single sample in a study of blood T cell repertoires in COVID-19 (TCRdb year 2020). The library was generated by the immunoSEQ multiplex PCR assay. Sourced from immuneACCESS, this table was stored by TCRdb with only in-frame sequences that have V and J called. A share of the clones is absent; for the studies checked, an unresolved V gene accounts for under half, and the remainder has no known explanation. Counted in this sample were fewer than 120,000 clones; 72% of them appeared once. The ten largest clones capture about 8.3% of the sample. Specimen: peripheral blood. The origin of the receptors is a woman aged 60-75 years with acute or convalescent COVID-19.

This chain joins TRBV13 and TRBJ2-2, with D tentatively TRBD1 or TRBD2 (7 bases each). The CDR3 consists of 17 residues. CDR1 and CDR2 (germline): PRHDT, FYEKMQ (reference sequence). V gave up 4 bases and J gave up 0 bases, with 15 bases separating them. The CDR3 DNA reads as TGTGCCAGCAGCTCAGGGGGGGGGACTGCGAACACCGGGGAGCTGTTTTTT. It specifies CASSSGGGTANTGELFF. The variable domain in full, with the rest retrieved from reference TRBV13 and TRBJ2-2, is AAGVIQSPRHLIKEKRETATLKCYPIPRHDTVYWYQQGPGQDPQFLISFYEKMQSDKGSIPDRFSAQQFSDYHSELNMSSLELGDSALYFCASSSGGGTANTGELFFGEGSRLTVL.

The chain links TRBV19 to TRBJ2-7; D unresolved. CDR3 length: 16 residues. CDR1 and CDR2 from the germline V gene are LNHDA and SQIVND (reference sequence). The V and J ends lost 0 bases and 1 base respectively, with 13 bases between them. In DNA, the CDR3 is TGTGCCAGTAGTATAGACCCAGAGGTGGAATCCTACGAGCAGTACTTC. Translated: CASSIDPEVESYEQYF.

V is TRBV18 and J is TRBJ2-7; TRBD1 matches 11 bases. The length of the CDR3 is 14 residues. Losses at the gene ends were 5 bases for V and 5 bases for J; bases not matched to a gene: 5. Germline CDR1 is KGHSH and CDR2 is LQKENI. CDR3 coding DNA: TGTGCCAGCTCAGAGGGACAGGGGGTCAACGAGCAGTACTTC. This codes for CASSEGQGVNEQYF.

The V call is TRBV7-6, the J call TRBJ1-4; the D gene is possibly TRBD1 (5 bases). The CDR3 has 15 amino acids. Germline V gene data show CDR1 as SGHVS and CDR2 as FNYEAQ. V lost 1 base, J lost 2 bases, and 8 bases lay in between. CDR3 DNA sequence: TGTGCCAGCAGCTTAGGCAGGGCCACTAATGAAAAACTGTTTTTT. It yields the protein CASSLGRATNEKLFF.

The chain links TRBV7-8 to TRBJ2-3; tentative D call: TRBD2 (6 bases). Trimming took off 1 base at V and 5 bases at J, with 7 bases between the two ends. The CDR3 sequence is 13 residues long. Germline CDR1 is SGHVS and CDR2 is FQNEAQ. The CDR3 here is CASSLGRGDTQYF. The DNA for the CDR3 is TGTGCCAGCAGCTTAGGGCGGGGAGATACGCAGTATTTT.

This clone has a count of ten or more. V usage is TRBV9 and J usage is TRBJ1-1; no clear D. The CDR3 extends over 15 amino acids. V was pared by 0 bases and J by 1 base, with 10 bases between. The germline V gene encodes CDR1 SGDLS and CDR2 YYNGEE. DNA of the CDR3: TGTGCCAGCAGCGTAGCTACGAGGGAGAACACTGAAGCTTTCTTT. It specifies CASSVATRENTEAFF.

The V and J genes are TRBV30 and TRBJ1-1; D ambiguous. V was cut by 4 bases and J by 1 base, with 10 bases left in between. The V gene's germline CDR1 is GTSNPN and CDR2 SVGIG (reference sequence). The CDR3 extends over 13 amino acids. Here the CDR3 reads CAWNRGKNTEAFF. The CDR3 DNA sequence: TGTGCCTGGAACCGGGGTAAGAACACTGAAGCTTTCTTT. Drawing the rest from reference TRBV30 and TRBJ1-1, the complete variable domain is SQTIHQWPATLVQPVGSPLSLECTVEGTSNPNLYWYRQAAGRGLQLLFYSVGIGQISSEVPQNLSASRPQDRQFILSSKKLLLSDSGFYLCAWNRGKNTEAFFGQGTRLTVV.

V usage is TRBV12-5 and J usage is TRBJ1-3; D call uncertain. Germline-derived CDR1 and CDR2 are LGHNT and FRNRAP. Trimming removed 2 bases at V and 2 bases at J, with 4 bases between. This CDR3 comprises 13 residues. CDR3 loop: CASGLPAGNTIYF. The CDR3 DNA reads TGTGCTAGTGGTTTGCCAGCTGGAAACACCATATATTTT.

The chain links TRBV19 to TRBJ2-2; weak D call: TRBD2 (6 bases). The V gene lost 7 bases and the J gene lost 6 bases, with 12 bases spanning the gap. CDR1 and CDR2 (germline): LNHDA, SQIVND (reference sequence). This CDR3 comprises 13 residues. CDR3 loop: CASTATGAGELFF. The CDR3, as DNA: TGTGCCAGTACCGCCACGGGGGCCGGGGAGCTGTTTTTT.

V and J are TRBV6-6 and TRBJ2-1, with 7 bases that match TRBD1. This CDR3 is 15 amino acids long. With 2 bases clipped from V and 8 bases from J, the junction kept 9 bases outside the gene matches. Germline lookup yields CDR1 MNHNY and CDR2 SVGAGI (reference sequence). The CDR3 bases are TGTGCCAGCAGTTACGGACAGGTGGGGAAGTATGAGCAGTTCTTC. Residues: CASSYGQVGKYEQFF.

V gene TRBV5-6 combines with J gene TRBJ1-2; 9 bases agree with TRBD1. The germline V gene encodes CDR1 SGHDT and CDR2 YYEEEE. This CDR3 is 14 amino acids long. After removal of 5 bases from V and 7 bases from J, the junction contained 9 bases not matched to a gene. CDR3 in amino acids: CASRYPDRGGGYTF. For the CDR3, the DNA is TGTGCCAGCAGGTATCCGGACAGGGGAGGTGGCTACACCTTC.

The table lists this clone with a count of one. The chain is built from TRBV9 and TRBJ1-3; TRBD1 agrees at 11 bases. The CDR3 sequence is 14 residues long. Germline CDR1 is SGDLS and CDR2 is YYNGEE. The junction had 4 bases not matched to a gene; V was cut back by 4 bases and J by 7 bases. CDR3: CASSPGQGGNTIYF. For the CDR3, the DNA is TGTGCCAGCAGCCCGGGACAGGGGGGGAACACCATATATTTT.

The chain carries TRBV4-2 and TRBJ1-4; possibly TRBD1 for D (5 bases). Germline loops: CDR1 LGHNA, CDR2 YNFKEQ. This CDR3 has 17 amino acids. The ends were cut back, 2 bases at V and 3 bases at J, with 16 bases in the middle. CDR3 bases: TGTGCCAGCAGCCAACCTGGGTCGCGGGGGGCTAATGAAAAACTGTTTTTT. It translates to CASSQPGSRGANEKLFF.

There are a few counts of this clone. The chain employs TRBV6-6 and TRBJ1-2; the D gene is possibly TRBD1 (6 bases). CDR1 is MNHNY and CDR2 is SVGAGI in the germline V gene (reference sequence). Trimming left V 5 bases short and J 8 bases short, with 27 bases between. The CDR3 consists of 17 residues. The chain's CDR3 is CASSPYTDRHPSEGYTF. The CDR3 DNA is TGTGCCAGCAGTCCGTACACCGACAGGCACCCCTCCGAGGGCTACACCTTC.

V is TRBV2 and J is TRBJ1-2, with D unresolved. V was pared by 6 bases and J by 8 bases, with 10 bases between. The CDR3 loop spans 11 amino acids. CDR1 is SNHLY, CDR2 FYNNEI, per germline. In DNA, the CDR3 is TGTGCCAGCAGCGCTCGCCGGGGCTACACCTTC. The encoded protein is CASSARRGYTF. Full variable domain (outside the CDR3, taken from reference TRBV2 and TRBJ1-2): EPEVTQTPSHQVTQMGQEVILRCVPISNHLYFYWYRQILGQKVEFLVSFYNNEISEKSEIFDDQFSVERPDGSNFTLKIRSTKLEDSAMYFCASSARRGYTFGSGTRLTVV.

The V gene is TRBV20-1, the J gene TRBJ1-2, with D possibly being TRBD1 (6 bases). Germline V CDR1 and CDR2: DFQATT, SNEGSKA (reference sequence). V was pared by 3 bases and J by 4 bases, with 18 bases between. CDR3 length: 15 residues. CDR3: CSASKGTGLRYGYTF. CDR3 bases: TGCAGTGCTAGTAAGGGTACAGGGCTCCGCTATGGCTACACCTTC.

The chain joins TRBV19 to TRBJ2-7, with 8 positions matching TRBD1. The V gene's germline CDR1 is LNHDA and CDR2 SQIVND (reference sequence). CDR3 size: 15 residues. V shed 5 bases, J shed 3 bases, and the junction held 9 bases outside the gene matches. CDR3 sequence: CASSAPGQAHYEQYF. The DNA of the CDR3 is TGTGCCAGTAGTGCCCCGGGACAGGCCCACTACGAGCAGTACTTC.

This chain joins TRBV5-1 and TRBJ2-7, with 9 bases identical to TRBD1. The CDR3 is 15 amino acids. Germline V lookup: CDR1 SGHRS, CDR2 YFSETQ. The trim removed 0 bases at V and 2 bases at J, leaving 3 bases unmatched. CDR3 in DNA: TGCGCCAGCAGCTTGGGGGACAGGGTCCCCTACGAGCAGTACTTC. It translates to CASSLGDRVPYEQYF.

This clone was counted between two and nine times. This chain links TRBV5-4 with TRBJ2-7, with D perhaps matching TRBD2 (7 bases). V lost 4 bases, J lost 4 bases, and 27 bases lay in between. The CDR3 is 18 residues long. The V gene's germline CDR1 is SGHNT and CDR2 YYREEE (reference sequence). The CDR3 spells CASSGPRGADGSWYEQYF. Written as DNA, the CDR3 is TGTGCCAGCAGCGGGCCCCGGGGGGCTGATGGGTCGTGGTACGAGCAGTACTTC.

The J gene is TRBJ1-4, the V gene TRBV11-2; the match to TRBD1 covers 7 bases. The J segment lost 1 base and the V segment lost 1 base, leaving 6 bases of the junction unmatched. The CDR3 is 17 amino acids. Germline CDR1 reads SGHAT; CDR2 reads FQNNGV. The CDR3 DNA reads TGTGCCAGCAGCTTAGCAAGGGGGCGCGGAACTAATGAAAAACTGTTTTTT. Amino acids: CASSLARGRGTNEKLFF.

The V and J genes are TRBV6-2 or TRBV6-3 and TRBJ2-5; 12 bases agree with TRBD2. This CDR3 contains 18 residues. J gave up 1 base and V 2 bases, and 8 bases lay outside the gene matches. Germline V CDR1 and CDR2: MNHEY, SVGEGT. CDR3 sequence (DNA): TGTGCCAGCAGTTACCCCCTAGGACTAGCGGGGATCCAAGAGACCCAGTACTTC. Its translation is CASSYPLGLAGIQETQYF.